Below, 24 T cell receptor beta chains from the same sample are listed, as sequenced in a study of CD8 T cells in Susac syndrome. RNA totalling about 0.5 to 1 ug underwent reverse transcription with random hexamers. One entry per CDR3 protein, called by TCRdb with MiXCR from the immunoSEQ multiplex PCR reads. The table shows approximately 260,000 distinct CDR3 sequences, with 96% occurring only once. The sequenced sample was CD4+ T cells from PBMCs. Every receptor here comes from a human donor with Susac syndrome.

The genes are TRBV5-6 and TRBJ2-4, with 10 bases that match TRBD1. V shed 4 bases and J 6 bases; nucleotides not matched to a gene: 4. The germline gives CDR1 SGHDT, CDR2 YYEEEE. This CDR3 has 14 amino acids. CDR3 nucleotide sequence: TGTGCCAGCAGCGGCCGGGACAGGGGAAACATTCAGTACTTC. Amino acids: CASSGRDRGNIQYF.

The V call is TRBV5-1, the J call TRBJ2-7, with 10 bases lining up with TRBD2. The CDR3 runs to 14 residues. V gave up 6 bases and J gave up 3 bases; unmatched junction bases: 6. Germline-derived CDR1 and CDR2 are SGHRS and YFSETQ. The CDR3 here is CASTDPSGSYEQYF. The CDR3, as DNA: TGCGCCAGCACCGACCCTAGCGGGAGCTACGAGCAGTACTTC.

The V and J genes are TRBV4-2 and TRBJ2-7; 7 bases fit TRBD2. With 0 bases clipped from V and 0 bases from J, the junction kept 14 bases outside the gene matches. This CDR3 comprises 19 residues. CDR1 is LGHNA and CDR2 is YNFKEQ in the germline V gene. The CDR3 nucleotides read TGTGCCAGCAGCCAAGACACCGGACGGGGAAGCGGGGTCTCCTACGAGCAGTACTTC. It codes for CASSQDTGRGSGVSYEQYF.

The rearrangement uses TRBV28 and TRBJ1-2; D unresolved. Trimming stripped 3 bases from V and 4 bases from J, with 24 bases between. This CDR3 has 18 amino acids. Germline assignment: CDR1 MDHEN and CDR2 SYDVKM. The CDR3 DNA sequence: TGTGCCAGCAGTTTGCGCCCTGCGGGTCCTTCGTACATCTATGGCTACACCTTC. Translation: CASSLRPAGPSYIYGYTF.

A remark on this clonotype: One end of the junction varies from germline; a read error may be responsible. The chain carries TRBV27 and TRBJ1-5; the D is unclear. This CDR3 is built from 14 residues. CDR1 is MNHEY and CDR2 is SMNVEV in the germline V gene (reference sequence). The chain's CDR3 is CASNLYSGDQPQHF. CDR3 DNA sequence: TGTGCCAGCAATTTATACAGTGGGGATCAGCCCCAGCATTTT.

In nucleotides, the CDR3 is TGCAGCGTTACCCTGACAGGGGGCGAGCAGTACTTC. This encodes CSVTLTGGEQYF. The V gene is TRBV29-1, the J gene TRBJ2-7; 9 nucleotides agree with TRBD1. From germline, CDR1 is SQVTM and CDR2 ANQGSEA. With V trimmed by 5 bases and J by 6 bases, 5 bases remained unmatched. This CDR3 comprises 12 residues.

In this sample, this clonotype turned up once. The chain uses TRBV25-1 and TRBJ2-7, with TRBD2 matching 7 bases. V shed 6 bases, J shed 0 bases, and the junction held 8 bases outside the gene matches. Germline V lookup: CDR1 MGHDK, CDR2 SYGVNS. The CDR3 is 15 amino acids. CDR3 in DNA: TGTGCCAGCAGATCGACTAGCCCAAGCTCCTACGAGCAGTACTTC. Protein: CASRSTSPSSYEQYF.

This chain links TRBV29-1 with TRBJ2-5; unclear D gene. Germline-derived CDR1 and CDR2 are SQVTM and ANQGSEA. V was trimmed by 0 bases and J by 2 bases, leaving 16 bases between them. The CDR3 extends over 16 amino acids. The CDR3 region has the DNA TGCAGCGTTGAAGATCCGGTAGGAACAGTACAAGAGACCCAGTACTTC. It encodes CSVEDPVGTVQETQYF. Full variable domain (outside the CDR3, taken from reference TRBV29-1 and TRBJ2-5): SAVISQKPSRDICQRGTSLTIQCQVDSQVTMMFWYRQQPGQSLTLIATANQGSEATYESGFVIDKFPISRPNLTFSTLTVSNMSPEDSSIYLCSVEDPVGTVQETQYFGPGTRLLVL.

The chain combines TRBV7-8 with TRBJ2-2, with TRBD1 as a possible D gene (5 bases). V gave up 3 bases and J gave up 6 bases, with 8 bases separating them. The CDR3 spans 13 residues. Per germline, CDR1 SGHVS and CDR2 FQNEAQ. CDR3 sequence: CASSFPGPGELFF. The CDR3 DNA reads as TGTGCCAGCAGCTTCCCAGGGCCCGGGGAGCTGTTTTTT.

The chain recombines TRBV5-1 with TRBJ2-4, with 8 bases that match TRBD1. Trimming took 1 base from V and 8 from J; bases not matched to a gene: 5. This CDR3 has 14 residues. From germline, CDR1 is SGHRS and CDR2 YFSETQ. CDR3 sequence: CASSLFDRGDIQYF. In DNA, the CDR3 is TGCGCCAGCAGCTTGTTCGACAGGGGTGACATTCAGTACTTC.

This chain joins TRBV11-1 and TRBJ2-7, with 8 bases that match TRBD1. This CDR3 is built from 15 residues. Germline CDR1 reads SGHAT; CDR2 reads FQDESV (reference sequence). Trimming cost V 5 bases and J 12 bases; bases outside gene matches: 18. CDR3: CASSTDPPGQDLRYF. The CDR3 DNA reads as TGTGCCAGCAGCACGGACCCGCCGGGACAGGATTTGCGGTACTTC.

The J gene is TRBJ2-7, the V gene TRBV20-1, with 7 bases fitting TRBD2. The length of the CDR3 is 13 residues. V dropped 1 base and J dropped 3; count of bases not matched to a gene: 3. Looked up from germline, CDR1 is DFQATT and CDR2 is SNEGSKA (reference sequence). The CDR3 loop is CSARGGGFYEQYF. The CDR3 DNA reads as TGCAGTGCTAGAGGCGGGGGTTTCTACGAGCAGTACTTC.

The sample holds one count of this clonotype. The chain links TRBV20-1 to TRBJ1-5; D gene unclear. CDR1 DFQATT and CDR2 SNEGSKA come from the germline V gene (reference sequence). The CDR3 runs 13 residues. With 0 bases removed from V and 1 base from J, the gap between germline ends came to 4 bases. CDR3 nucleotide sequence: TGCAGTGCTAGAGATATGAGCAATCAGCCCCAGCATTTT. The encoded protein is CSARDMSNQPQHF.

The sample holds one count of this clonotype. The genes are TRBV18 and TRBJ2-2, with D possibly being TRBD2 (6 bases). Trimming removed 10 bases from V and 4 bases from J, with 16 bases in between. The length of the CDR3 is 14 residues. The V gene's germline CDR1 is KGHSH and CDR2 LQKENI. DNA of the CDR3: TGTGCCACCACAGGAGGGATCGGCACCGGGGAGCTGTTTTTT. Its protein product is CATTGGIGTGELFF.

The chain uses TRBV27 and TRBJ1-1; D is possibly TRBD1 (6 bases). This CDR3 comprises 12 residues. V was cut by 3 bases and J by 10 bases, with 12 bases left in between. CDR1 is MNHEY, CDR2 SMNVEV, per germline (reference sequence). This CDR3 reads CASSFQGMRAFF. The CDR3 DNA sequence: TGTGCCAGCAGTTTCCAGGGGATGCGAGCTTTCTTT.

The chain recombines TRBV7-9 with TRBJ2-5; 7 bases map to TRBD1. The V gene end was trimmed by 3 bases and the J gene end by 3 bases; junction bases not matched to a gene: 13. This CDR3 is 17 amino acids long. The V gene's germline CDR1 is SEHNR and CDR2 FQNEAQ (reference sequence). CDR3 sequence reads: CASSFPTTGSREETQYF. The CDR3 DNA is TGTGCCAGCAGCTTCCCTACGACAGGGTCGCGGGAAGAGACCCAGTACTTC.

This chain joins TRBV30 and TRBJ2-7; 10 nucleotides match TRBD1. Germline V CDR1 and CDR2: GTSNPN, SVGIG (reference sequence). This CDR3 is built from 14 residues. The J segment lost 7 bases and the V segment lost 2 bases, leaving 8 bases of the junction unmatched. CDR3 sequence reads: CAWSLTGGRQEQYF. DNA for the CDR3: TGTGCCTGGAGTCTGACAGGGGGCCGTCAAGAGCAGTACTTC.

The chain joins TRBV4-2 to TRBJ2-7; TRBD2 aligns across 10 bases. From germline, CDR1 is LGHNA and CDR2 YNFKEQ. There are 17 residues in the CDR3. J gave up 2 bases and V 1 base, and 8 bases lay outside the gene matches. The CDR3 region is CASSQVEREGKTYEQYF. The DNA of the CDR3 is TGTGCCAGCAGCCAAGTAGAGCGGGAGGGAAAGACCTACGAGCAGTACTTC.

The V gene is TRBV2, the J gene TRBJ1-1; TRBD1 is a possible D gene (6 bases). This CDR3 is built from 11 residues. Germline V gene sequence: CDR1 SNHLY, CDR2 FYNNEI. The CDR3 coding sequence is TGTGCGGAGGGGGGGAACACTGAAGCTTTCTTT. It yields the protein CAEGGNTEAFF.

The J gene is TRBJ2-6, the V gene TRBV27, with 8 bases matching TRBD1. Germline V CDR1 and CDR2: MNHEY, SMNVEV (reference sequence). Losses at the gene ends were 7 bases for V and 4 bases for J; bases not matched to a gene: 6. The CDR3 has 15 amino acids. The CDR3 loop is CASTKDRAGANVLTF. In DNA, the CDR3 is TGTGCCAGCACCAAGGACAGGGCCGGGGCCAACGTCCTGACTTTC.

Here the CDR3 DNA reads TGTGCCAGCTCACCACAAGGGTCGGCCGGGGAGCTGTTTTTT. Protein product: CASSPQGSAGELFF. The genes are TRBV18 and TRBJ2-2; D gene ambiguous. Trimming removed 1 base at V and 6 bases at J, with 9 bases between. Germline-derived CDR1 and CDR2 are KGHSH and LQKENI. This CDR3 spans 14 amino acids. The full variable domain, rest sourced from reference TRBV18 and TRBJ2-2, is NAGVMQNPRHLVRRRGQEARLRCSPMKGHSHVYWYRQLPEEGLKFMVYLQKENIIDESGMPKERFSAEFPKEGPSILRIQQVVRGDSAAYFCASSPQGSAGELFFGEGSRLTVL.

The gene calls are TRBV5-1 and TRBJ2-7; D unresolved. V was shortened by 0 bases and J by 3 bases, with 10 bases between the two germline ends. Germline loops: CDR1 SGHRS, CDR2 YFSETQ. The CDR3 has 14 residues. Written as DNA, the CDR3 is TGCGCCAGCAGCTTGGCTACTACCTTCTACGAGCAGTACTTC. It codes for CASSLATTFYEQYF.

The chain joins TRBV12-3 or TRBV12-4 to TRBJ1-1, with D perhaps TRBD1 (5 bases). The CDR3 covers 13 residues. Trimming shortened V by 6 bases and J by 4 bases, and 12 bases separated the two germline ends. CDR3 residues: CASRSREGTEAFF. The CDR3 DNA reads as TGTGCCAGCAGATCCAGGGAGGGCACTGAAGCTTTCTTT.

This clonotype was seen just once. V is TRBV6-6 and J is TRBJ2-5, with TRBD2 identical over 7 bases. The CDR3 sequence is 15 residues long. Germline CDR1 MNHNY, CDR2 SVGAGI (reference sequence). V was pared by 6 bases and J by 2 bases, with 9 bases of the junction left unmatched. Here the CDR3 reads CASRGRGLGQETQYF. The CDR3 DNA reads TGTGCCAGCAGGGGCCGCGGACTAGGACAAGAGACCCAGTACTTC.